Listed here are 12 T cell receptor beta chains from one sample, sequenced in a study of shared clonotypes between healthy human individuals (dated by TCRdb to the early 2020s). Libraries came from the immunoSEQ multiplex PCR assay. TCRdb took over this immuneACCESS table, retaining in-frame rearrangements with V and J assigned. Such tables are incomplete; in checked studies, under half of the missing clones stem from an unresolved V gene, and the remainder is unexplained. Recorded for this sample are around 500,000 clones; 70% to 85% of them occurred a single time. The leading ten clones occupy less than 15% of the sample. Input material: PBMCs. These receptors all stem from a middle-aged woman in good health. Some clones in this sample may be carry-over from other donors' samples.

The chain recombines TRBV5-6 with TRBJ2-7; D gene ambiguous. This CDR3 region has 15 residues. CDR1 SGHDT and CDR2 YYEEEE come from the germline V gene. V gave up 3 bases and J gave up 1 base, with 14 bases separating them. CDR3 nucleotide sequence: TGTGCCAGCAGCTCGTCCGGGTCCTCATCCTACGAGCAGTACTTC. Translated, it gives CASSSSGSSSYEQYF.

This chain uses TRBV5-1 with TRBJ2-1; 7 nucleotides align to TRBD2. This CDR3 region has 14 residues. The ends lost 1 base at V and 5 bases at J; junction bases unmatched: 3. Germline assignment: CDR1 SGHRS and CDR2 YFSETQ. CDR3 in amino acids: CASSLNGRNNEQFF. The CDR3 region has the DNA TGCGCCAGCAGCTTGAACGGGAGGAACAATGAGCAGTTCTTC.

The chain has TRBV5-6 and TRBJ1-4; D remains unclear. V lost 0 bases and J lost 4, with 7 bases in between. From germline, CDR1 is SGHDT and CDR2 YYEEEE. The CDR3 sequence is 14 residues long. CDR3 sequence: CASSLVAVNEKLFF. Written as DNA, the CDR3 is TGTGCCAGCAGCTTGGTGGCAGTTAATGAAAAACTGTTTTTT.

In DNA form, the CDR3 reads TGTGCCTGGCTACCCAGAGGGCATTACGAGCAGTACTTC. Amino acid sequence: CAWLPRGHYEQYF. This chain links TRBV30 with TRBJ2-7; D possibly corresponds to TRBD2 (5 bases). Germline V gives CDR1 GTSNPN, CDR2 SVGIG (reference sequence). The V end was cut by 5 bases, the J end by 4 bases, with 15 bases between. There are 13 residues in the CDR3.

For this clone: This sequence is one base from a far larger clone and is likely a read error. The J gene is TRBJ2-1, the V gene TRBV7-3; 7 bases align to TRBD2. V shed 3 bases and J 12 bases; nucleotides not matched to a gene: 8. Germline V lookup: CDR1 SGHTA, CDR2 FQGTGA. The CDR3 extends over 13 amino acids. The DNA of the CDR3 is TGTGCCAGCAGCTTTTTGACTAGCCATGGGCAGTTCTTC. It encodes CASSFLTSHGQFF.

The chain recombines TRBV19 with TRBJ2-3; 8 bases fit TRBD1. From germline, CDR1 is LNHDA and CDR2 SQIVND (reference sequence). V shed 3 bases and J 6 bases; nucleotides not matched to a gene: 5. The CDR3 is 14 amino acids. The CDR3 loop is CASSILDRVDTQYF. In DNA form, the CDR3 reads TGTGCCAGTAGTATCTTGGACAGGGTTGATACGCAGTATTTT.

In the case of this clone: A far more abundant clone sits one base away, making this likely a read error. The sample holds other DNA sequences that translate to the same CDR3. The chain joins TRBV5-4 to TRBJ2-3, with a possible D match to TRBD2 (6 bases). The V end lost 4 bases, the J end lost 0 bases, and 15 bases lay between the germline ends. Germline loops: CDR1 SGHNT, CDR2 YYREEE (reference sequence). This CDR3 is built from 16 residues. The CDR3 is CASSRGSGGSTDTQYF. Here the CDR3 DNA reads TGTGCCAGCAGCCGCGGCTCCGGGGGTAGCACAGATACGCAGTATTTT.

The chain recombines TRBV2 with TRBJ1-5; weak D call: TRBD1 (6 bases). Trimming shortened V by 5 bases and J by 7 bases, and 12 bases separated the two germline ends. This CDR3 comprises 13 residues. Germline V gives CDR1 SNHLY, CDR2 FYNNEI. CDR3 sequence: CASSWTVEQPQHF. The CDR3 DNA reads as TGTGCCAGCAGTTGGACAGTCGAACAGCCCCAGCATTTT.

The rearrangement links TRBV6-1 to TRBJ2-7; possibly TRBD1 for D (5 bases). The V end lost 8 bases, the J end lost 2 bases, and 16 bases lay between the germline ends. The CDR3 runs to 14 residues. CDR1 MNHNS and CDR2 SASEGT come from the germline V gene. The CDR3 loop reads CASGKQDNPYEQYF. The CDR3 nucleotides are TGTGCCAGCGGGAAACAGGACAACCCCTACGAGCAGTACTTC.

The rearrangement joins TRBV15 to TRBJ2-5, with 10 nucleotides matching TRBD2. Trimming cost V 0 bases and J 4 bases; bases outside gene matches: 5. Germline CDR1 and CDR2: LNHNV and YYDKDF (reference sequence). The CDR3 spans 16 residues. The CDR3 DNA is TGTGCCACCAGCAGAGATCTAGCGGGGGAGGGAGAGACCCAGTACTTC. Protein sequence: CATSRDLAGEGETQYF. Variable domain in full (rest from reference TRBV15 and TRBJ2-5): DAMVIQNPRYQVTQFGKPVTLSCSQTLNHNVMYWYQQKSSQAPKLLFHYYDKDFNNEADTPDNFQSRRPNTSFCFLDIRSPGLGDTAMYLCATSRDLAGEGETQYFGPGTRLLVL.

In its sample, this clone was seen once. This chain connects TRBV2 to TRBJ2-3, with D unresolved. The CDR3 has 14 amino acids. CDR1 and CDR2 (germline): SNHLY, FYNNEI. Trimming removed 6 bases at V and 1 base at J, with 11 bases between. The CDR3 is CASRPFVGTDTQYF. Written as DNA, the CDR3 is TGTGCCAGCAGGCCTTTCGTGGGCACAGATACGCAGTATTTT.

With regard to this clone: The identical CDR3 is also encoded by other nucleotide sequences in the sample. The chain uses TRBV9 and TRBJ2-2; the D is unclear. Trimming cost V 0 bases and J 4 bases, with 4 bases left between them. Germline CDR1 SGDLS, CDR2 YYNGEE. This CDR3 has 13 residues. This CDR3 reads CASSVGFTGELFF. CDR3 bases: TGTGCCAGCAGCGTAGGTTTCACCGGGGAGCTGTTTTTT.